This TCR beta chain is from a study of T-cell memory formation after mild COVID-19. MiXCR was run by TCRdb on the 5' RACE reads, yielding one entry per CDR3 protein. The table has a few hundred thousand distinct CDR3 sequences, 20% to 25% seen once. In this sample, this clonotype turned up many times. Its antigen remains unidentified. The germline gives CDR1 SGHAT, CDR2 FQNNGV. CDR3 size: 17 residues. J lost 5 bases, V lost 5 bases, and 8 bases had no gene match. Study results and caveats: Clones that got smaller from day 15 to 85 had even CD4/CD8, while clones growing later tipped toward CD4+.

The sample comprised PBMCs or a T cell subset sorted from them (not recorded which). This receptor was identified in an adult woman who had mild COVID-19 (a few samples of this study predate the infection). Cell type and time point are not known. The chain couples TRBV11-2 to TRBJ2-5, with 16 bases lining up with TRBD2. CDR3 sequence reads: CASSPGLAGGPLETQYF. The CDR3 DNA is TGTGCCAGCAGCCCGGGACTAGCGGGAGGGCCCTTGGAGACCCAGTACTTC.